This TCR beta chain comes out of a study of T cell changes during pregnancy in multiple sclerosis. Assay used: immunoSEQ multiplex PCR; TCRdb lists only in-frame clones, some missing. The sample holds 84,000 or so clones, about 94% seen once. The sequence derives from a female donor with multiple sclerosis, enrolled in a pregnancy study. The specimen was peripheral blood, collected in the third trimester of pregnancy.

This CDR3 is CASSEADMGNSPLHF. The CDR3 bases are TGTGCCAGCAGTGAAGCGGACATGGGTAATTCACCCCTCCACTTT. The chain links TRBV6-1 to TRBJ1-6, with TRBD1 as a possible D gene (5 bases). Trimming took off 0 bases at V and 6 bases at J, with 9 bases between the two ends. CDR3 length: 15 amino acids. CDR1 is MNHNS and CDR2 is SASEGT in the germline V gene.